The next 17 T cell receptor beta chains were all read from a single sample in a study of vaccination effects on CD4 cells after COVID-19. These receptors' targets are unknown. Under the ViraFEST assay, PBMC were stimulated with viral peptide pools so that antigen-specific CD4+ T cells expanded. Sequencing was performed afterwards. Around day 10 of culture, CD4+ T cells were separated out. The vaccine given was either BNT162b2 or mRNA-1273, in two doses. The method was immunoSEQ multiplex PCR; TCRdb's version includes in-frame clones alone and lacks a portion of them. The sample lists about 59,000 clones; about 78% were seen once. The sample was CD4+ T cells from PBMCs cultured with HCoV-OC43 spike peptides, taken after COVID-19 vaccination. Noted subset: HCoV-OC43 spike overlapping peptide pool stimulation. Receptors originate from a human donor who received a COVID-19 vaccine.

The rearrangement uses TRBV28 and TRBJ1-5; TRBD1 aligns across 8 bases. This CDR3 has 15 residues. The ends lost 10 bases at V and 3 bases at J; junction bases unmatched: 11. Germline V CDR1 and CDR2: MDHEN, SYDVKM. Written as DNA, the CDR3 is TGTGCCACGGGGTTACAGGGGGACTACAATCAGCCCCAGCATTTT. This translates into CATGLQGDYNQPQHF.

The table lists this clone with many counts. The V call is TRBV4-1, the J call TRBJ1-2; TRBD1 might be the D (5 bases). V gave up 6 bases and J gave up 0 bases, with 17 bases separating them. This CDR3 region has 16 residues. The V gene's germline CDR1 is MGHRA and CDR2 YSYEKL. The CDR3 coding sequence is TGCGCCAGCAGACTCCCCGGGACCGGGACTAACTATGGCTACACCTTC. It yields the protein CASRLPGTGTNYGYTF.

A few counts support this clone. V and J are TRBV5-1 and TRBJ1-2; D gene unclear. V lost 6 bases, J lost 6 bases, and 18 bases lay in between. The germline V gene has CDR1 SGHRS and CDR2 YFSETQ. This CDR3 is 14 amino acids long. The CDR3 is CASMGTGLRDGYTF. For the CDR3, the DNA is TGCGCCAGCATGGGAACTGGGCTGCGGGATGGCTACACCTTC. The full variable domain, with the rest looked up from reference TRBV5-1 and TRBJ1-2, is KAGVTQTPRYLIKTRGQQVTLSCSPISGHRSVSWYQQTPGQGLQFLFEYFSETQRNKGNFPGRFSGRQFSNSRSEMNVSTLELGDSALYLCASMGTGLRDGYTFGSGTRLTVV.

The chain combines TRBV10-3 with TRBJ1-1; 7 nucleotides match TRBD1. Unmatched junction bases numbered 6, after V lost 10 bases and J lost 4 bases. The CDR3 runs to 12 residues. The germline V gene has CDR1 ENHRY and CDR2 SYGVKD. The CDR3 region is CATNRGGTEAFF. The CDR3 DNA reads TGTGCCACCAACAGGGGAGGCACTGAAGCTTTCTTT.

The chain uses TRBV6-1 and TRBJ1-4; TRBD1 aligns across 7 bases. The V gene end was trimmed by 2 bases and the J gene end by 5 bases; junction bases not matched to a gene: 5. The CDR3 loop spans 15 amino acids. CDR1 and CDR2 (germline): MNHNS, SASEGT. The CDR3 loop reads CASSERGRENEKLFF. The CDR3 DNA reads as TGTGCCAGCAGTGAAAGGGGGCGCGAGAATGAAAAACTGTTTTTT.

The J gene is TRBJ2-3, the V gene TRBV7-6; 10 bases line up with TRBD2. V shed 5 bases and J 2 bases; nucleotides not matched to a gene: 7. The germline CDR1 and CDR2 sequences are SGHVS and FNYEAQ. This CDR3 is 16 amino acids long. In DNA, the CDR3 is TGTGCCAGCAGCCCCCAACTAGCGGGGAACACAGATACGCAGTATTTT. This sequence encodes CASSPQLAGNTDTQYF.

V and J are TRBV24-1 and TRBJ1-2, with D possibly being TRBD1 (5 bases). The V and J ends lost 5 bases and 7 bases respectively, with 19 bases between them. There are 15 residues in the CDR3. Germline lookup yields CDR1 KGHDR and CDR2 SFDVKD. As DNA, the CDR3 is TGTGCCACCAGTGTTGGGGGGATGGGGTTCGGTGGCTACACCTTC. This codes for CATSVGGMGFGGYTF.

This clone has more than one count but fewer than ten. The chain combines TRBV5-1 with TRBJ1-1; D gene uncertain. Germline CDR1 and CDR2: SGHRS and YFSETQ. V lost 3 bases and J 6 bases, leaving 9 bases between the germline ends. There are 12 residues in the CDR3. CDR3 sequence: CASSSPGSEAFF. CDR3 nucleotides: TGCGCCAGCAGCTCCCCAGGTTCTGAAGCTTTCTTT.

This chain connects TRBV2 to TRBJ2-3, with 9 bases identical to TRBD2. The CDR3 has 15 amino acids. From germline, CDR1 is SNHLY and CDR2 FYNNEI. V gave up 6 bases and J gave up 1 base; unmatched junction bases: 5. The DNA of the CDR3 is TGTGCCAGCAGGCGGGGGGGATTGGGCACAGATACGCAGTATTTT. It codes for CASRRGGLGTDTQYF.

The sample holds one count of this clone. This chain joins TRBV24-1 and TRBJ1-5; 8 bases fit TRBD1. The CDR3 is made up of 14 amino acids. The germline V gene has CDR1 KGHDR and CDR2 SFDVKD. V shed 10 bases and J 6 bases; nucleotides not matched to a gene: 10. The CDR3 spells CATPDRGRGQPQHF. CDR3 bases: TGTGCCACGCCAGACAGGGGTAGAGGTCAGCCCCAGCATTTT.

V usage is TRBV30 and J usage is TRBJ2-5, with D perhaps TRBD2 (6 bases). Germline CDR1 is GTSNPN and CDR2 is SVGIG (reference sequence). V was cut by 0 bases and J by 4 bases, with 12 bases left in between. The CDR3 has 14 amino acids. The CDR3 loop reads CAWSVRGSRETQYF. CDR3 coding DNA: TGTGCCTGGAGTGTACGGGGGTCCAGAGAGACCCAGTACTTC. The full variable domain, its missing parts supplied by reference TRBV30 and TRBJ2-5, is SQTIHQWPATLVQPVGSPLSLECTVEGTSNPNLYWYRQAAGRGLQLLFYSVGIGQISSEVPQNLSASRPQDRQFILSSKKLLLSDSGFYLCAWSVRGSRETQYFGPGTRLLVL.

This clone has a handful of counts. The rearrangement joins TRBV7-9 to TRBJ1-2; possibly TRBD1 for D (5 bases). This CDR3 has 15 amino acids. Trimming cost V 1 base and J 5 bases, with 14 bases left between them. Germline V gives CDR1 SEHNR, CDR2 FQNEAQ (reference sequence). The CDR3 nucleotides are TGTGCCAGCAGCTTAGAGGTGGGGCGAAATTATGGCTACACCTTC. This codes for CASSLEVGRNYGYTF.

The chain is built from TRBV4-1 and TRBJ2-5, with D hard to call. The CDR3 is made up of 14 amino acids. Germline V gene data show CDR1 as MGHRA and CDR2 as YSYEKL. V lost 4 bases to trimming and J lost 1 base, with 10 bases between them. Here the CDR3 DNA reads TGCGCCAGCAGCCGGGGTCCCTTCCAAGAGACCCAGTACTTC. Its protein is CASSRGPFQETQYF.

The chain is built from TRBV5-1 and TRBJ1-2, with D perhaps TRBD1 (6 bases). This CDR3 is 15 amino acids long. Deletions cut 4 bases from V and 0 bases from J, with 13 bases between. Germline assignment: CDR1 SGHRS and CDR2 YFSETQ. The CDR3 DNA is TGCGCCAGCAGCCCACTACAGGGTGCTAACTATGGCTACACCTTC. Its translation: CASSPLQGANYGYTF.

V gene TRBV13 combines with J gene TRBJ1-4; 7 bases are shared with TRBD1. Unmatched junction bases numbered 5, after V lost 5 bases and J lost 5 bases. The CDR3 spans 14 residues. Germline lookup yields CDR1 PRHDT and CDR2 FYEKMQ (reference sequence). CDR3 DNA: TGTGCCAGCAGCGCGGGACAGCGAAATGAAAAACTGTTTTTT. Its translation is CASSAGQRNEKLFF. The complete variable domain, with remaining parts taken from reference TRBV13 and TRBJ1-4, reads AAGVIQSPRHLIKEKRETATLKCYPIPRHDTVYWYQQGPGQDPQFLISFYEKMQSDKGSIPDRFSAQQFSDYHSELNMSSLELGDSALYFCASSAGQRNEKLFFGSGTQLSVL.

The V gene is TRBV4-3, the J gene TRBJ2-3; D is ambiguous. The CDR3 is made up of 16 amino acids. Germline V gives CDR1 LGHNA, CDR2 YSLEER. Deletions cut 1 base from V and 0 bases from J, with 11 bases between. The CDR3, as DNA: TGCGCCAGCAGCCAAGGACCAGGCAAGAGCACAGATACGCAGTATTTT. This codes for CASSQGPGKSTDTQYF.

A single count supports this clone. V usage is TRBV29-1 and J usage is TRBJ1-2; no firm D call. V was pared by 7 bases and J by 4 bases, with 10 bases between. The germline V gene has CDR1 SQVTM and CDR2 ANQGSEA. The CDR3 consists of 11 residues. The CDR3 nucleotides read TGCAGCGCCAAACTTCCCTATGGCTACACCTTC. Its translation: CSAKLPYGYTF.